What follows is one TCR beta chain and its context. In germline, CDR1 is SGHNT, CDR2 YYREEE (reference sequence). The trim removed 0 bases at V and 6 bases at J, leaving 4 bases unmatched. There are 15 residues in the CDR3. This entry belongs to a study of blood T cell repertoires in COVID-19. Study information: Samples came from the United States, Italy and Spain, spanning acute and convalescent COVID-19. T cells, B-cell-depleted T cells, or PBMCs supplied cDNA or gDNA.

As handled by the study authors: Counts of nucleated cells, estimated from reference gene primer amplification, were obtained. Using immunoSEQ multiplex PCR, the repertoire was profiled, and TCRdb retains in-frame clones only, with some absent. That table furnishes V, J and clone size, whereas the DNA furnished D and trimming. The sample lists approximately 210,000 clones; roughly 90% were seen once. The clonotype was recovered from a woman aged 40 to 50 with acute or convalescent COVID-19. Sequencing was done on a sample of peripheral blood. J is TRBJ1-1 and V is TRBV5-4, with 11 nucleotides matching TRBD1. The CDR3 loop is CASSLAGQGAPEAFF. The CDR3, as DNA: TGTGCCAGCAGCTTGGCCGGACAGGGGGCGCCTGAAGCTTTCTTT.